The rows below give T cell receptor beta chains drawn from one sample of a study of blood T cell repertoires in COVID-19. Measured with immunoSEQ multiplex PCR; TCRdb has only the in-frame clones, and not every one. The data contain 200,000 to 300,000 clones, less than 90% of them singletons. What was sequenced was peripheral blood. The receptors were sampled from a man aged 25-40 years with active or convalescent COVID-19. CDR3s include the opening cysteine and the closing phenylalanine or tryptophan. The order of the fields is J gene, D gene, clone size, V gene, CDR3 protein, CDR3 DNA. A D gene is named only where the DNA matches it firmly. Size tells how often a clone was seen (once, few, many) or the class of an expanded clone, and some rows leave it out.

TRBJ1-1 TRBD1 NA TRBV11-3 CASPYPAGGSGRVEAFF TGTGCCAGCCCCTATCCCGCAGGGGGCTCGGGTAGGGTTGAAGCTTTCTTT
TRBJ1-2 NA NA TRBV4-1 CASSPYDRHGYTF TGCGCCAGCAGCCCTTACGACAGACATGGCTACACCTTC
TRBJ1-1 NA NA TRBV5-1 CASARENTEAFF TGCGCCAGCGCACGGGAGAACACTGAAGCTTTCTTT
TRBJ2-2 TRBD2 NA TRBV27 CASSLIGGAGGELFF TGTGCCAGCAGTTTAATCGGGGGGGCTGGCGGGGAGCTGTTTTTT
TRBJ2-1 TRBD1 NA TRBV7-8 CASSLAGQGRPTVINEQFF TGTGCCAGCAGCTTAGCTGGACAGGGGCGACCAACTGTTATAAATGAGCAGTTCTTC
TRBJ1-2 TRBD1 NA TRBV7-2 CASSLQQGGANYGYTF TGTGCCAGCAGCTTACAACAGGGGGGGGCTAACTATGGCTACACCTTC
TRBJ2-1 NA NA TRBV11-2 CASSPAGAGEQFF TGTGCCAGCAGCCCAGCAGGGGCCGGTGAGCAGTTCTTC
TRBJ1-5 NA NA TRBV6-5 CASSLQVSQPQHF TGTGCCAGCAGTTTACAGGTGAGTCAGCCCCAGCATTTT
TRBJ2-1 NA NA TRBV6-6 CASSYVQGSYNEQFF TGTGCCAGCAGTTATGTACAGGGTTCCTACAATGAGCAGTTCTTC
TRBJ1-1 NA few TRBV24-1 CATSDWQNTEAFF TGTGCCACCAGTGATTGGCAGAACACTGAAGCTTTCTTT
TRBJ2-3 NA NA TRBV20-1 CSAVRTDTQYF TGCAGTGCTGTCAGGACAGATACGCAGTATTTT
TRBJ1-1 NA NA TRBV9 CASSPDPEIRVRAFF TGTGCCAGCAGCCCGGACCCGGAAATCAGGGTCAGGGCTTTCTTT
TRBJ1-2 NA NA TRBV5-1 CASSTGDVKIYGYTF TGCGCCAGCAGCACGGGGGACGTCAAGATTTATGGCTACACCTTC
TRBJ1-5 NA NA TRBV19 CASSIDPYLGQHF TGTGCCAGTAGTATAGATCCCTACCTAGGTCAGCATTTT
TRBJ2-7 TRBD1 NA TRBV5-6 CASSLRGQGVAEQYF TGTGCCAGCAGCTTGCGGGGACAGGGAGTAGCCGAGCAGTACTTC
TRBJ2-3 TRBD2 NA TRBV9 CASRPTSGGVTDTQYF TGTGCCAGCAGGCCCACTAGCGGGGGTGTCACAGATACGCAGTATTTT
TRBJ1-1 NA once TRBV30 CAWVRFGMNTEAFF TGTGCCTGGGTTAGGTTCGGGATGAACACTGAAGCTTTCTTT
TRBJ2-5 NA NA TRBV9 CASSVGRVVQETQYF TGTGCCAGCAGCGTAGGCAGGGTAGTCCAAGAGACCCAGTACTTC
TRBJ1-2 NA NA TRBV7-9 CASSSSRSGSVGYTF TGTGCCAGCAGCTCATCCCGCTCAGGGTCCGTTGGCTACACCTTC
TRBJ1-5 NA NA TRBV7-2 CASSPASRQGDQPQHF TGTGCCAGCAGCCCCGCATCAAGGCAGGGTGATCAGCCCCAGCATTTT
TRBJ2-1 TRBD1 NA TRBV12-3/TRBV12-4 CASSPTGGDEQFF TGTGCCAGCAGTCCGACAGGGGGCGATGAGCAGTTCTTC
TRBJ1-4 NA NA TRBV3-1/TRBV3-2 CASSQETGRGFEKLFF TGTGCCAGCAGCCAGGAGACCGGGAGAGGATTTGAAAAACTGTTTTTT
TRBJ2-1 TRBD2 NA TRBV6-2/TRBV6-3 CASSYWASGDNEQFF TGTGCCAGCAGTTATTGGGCTAGCGGGGACAATGAGCAGTTCTTC
TRBJ2-7 NA NA TRBV5-1 CASRSTSSEQYF TGCGCCAGCAGATCTACTAGTTCCGAGCAGTACTTC
TRBJ1-2 TRBD1 NA TRBV4-3 CASSRNLQGIPYGYTF TGCGCCAGCAGCCGCAACCTACAGGGGATCCCCTATGGCTACACCTTC
TRBJ1-2 NA NA TRBV3-1/TRBV3-2 CASSQAGTSGDYGYTF TGTGCCAGCAGCCAAGCGGGGACTTCGGGAGACTATGGCTACACCTTC
TRBJ1-2 TRBD1 NA TRBV19 CASSTNGQAVYGYTF TGTGCCAGTAGTACAAATGGACAGGCCGTCTATGGCTACACCTTC
TRBJ2-1 TRBD1 few TRBV6-4 CASSDSFRDRTHEQFF TGTGCCAGCAGTGACTCGTTTCGGGACAGGACACATGAGCAGTTCTTC
TRBJ2-7 NA NA TRBV14 CASSQDGRYEQYF TGTGCCAGCAGCCAAGATGGGCGCTACGAGCAGTACTTC
TRBJ1-2 TRBD1 many TRBV9 CASSVGQGADEGYTF TGTGCCAGCAGCGTCGGCCAGGGGGCGGATGAGGGCTACACCTTC
TRBJ1-1 NA NA TRBV4-3 CASSQETFGNTEAFF TGCGCCAGCAGCCAAGAAACTTTCGGGAACACTGAAGCTTTCTTT
TRBJ2-3 TRBD1 NA TRBV6-5 CASSYSGQGVYTQYF TGTGCCAGCAGTTACTCAGGTCAGGGGGTTTATACGCAGTATTTT